This T cell receptor beta chain was captured by sequencing in a study of CD8 T cells in ankylosing spondylitis. Study-level findings and limits: Relatively scarce in peripheral blood, disease-linked clones were CD8+. Significant enrichment of disease-linked clones was reportedly seen in matched ankylosing spondylitis synovial fluid. Seven to nine highly homologous variants formed a TCR beta motif that appeared characteristic of ankylosing spondylitis blood. Prior literature has documented some motif variants in synovial fluid and blood from reactive arthritis.

The CDR3 is 14 residues long. V shed 6 bases, J shed 2 bases, and the junction held 7 bases outside the gene matches. Germline V CDR1 and CDR2: DFQATT, SNEGSKA (reference sequence). A single record per CDR3 protein comes from TCRdb applying MiXCR to the 5' RACE reads. Of a few hundred thousand distinct CDR3 sequences in the sample, under 30% are singletons; the top ten hold 0.6% to 0.75%. In its sample, this clonotype was seen a few times. Its matching antigen is unknown. The clonotype comes from a male donor with ankylosing spondylitis or in good health (not recorded which). The chain combines TRBV20-1 with TRBJ2-7, with 10 bases fitting TRBD1. The specimen was blood, either unsorted or a sorted T cell fraction (not recorded which). The CDR3 nucleotides are TGCAGTGCCTACGGGACAGGGGTTGCCTACGAGCAGTACTTC. As protein: CSAYGTGVAYEQYF.